The sequence of this T cell receptor beta chain was determined in a study of cytomegalovirus exposure and HLA in healthy donors (TCRdb year 2017). As for the study more broadly: In an earlier analysis of 587 of the donors, approximately 300 Gb of sequence data and 90 million to 120 million unique TCR beta sequences from 180 million or so T cells were reported. Among the roughly 410 genotyped donors, approximately 77% belonged to the genetic ancestry cluster associated with self-reported Caucasian donors. Every repertoire in the discovery cohort had been generated on one and the same sequencing platform. The study was designed to test whether signatures of past pathogen exposure could be identified by cataloging public T cell receptors. Donor age, sex, ethnicity and CMV serostatus were collected together with the repertoire data. Both class I and class II loci were covered by HLA typing, at four-digit resolution. A later genetic analysis took genome-wide SNP genotypes for about three fifths of the roughly 670 donors and used that subset as a discovery cohort. Rather than drawing on any new phenotypic data, the later analysis identified candidate immune exposures from TCR beta sequences and the way those sequences occurred across donors. Roughly five DR-DQ haplotypes were treated as single units for association and clustering because of strong linkage in the cohort. Among about 390 genotyped donors of the cohort, an average of around 240,000 unique TCR beta nucleotide sequences were sequenced per donor, about a sixth of them non-productive. Typing coverage differed by locus: A, B, C, DRB1 and DQB1 were typed in about 629-640 donors, DQA1 in about 510, DPA1 in approximately 600, and DPB1 in just under 480. To study patterns of TCR occurrence, a later analysis re-analyzed previously published TCR beta repertoires from around 700 donors and added high-resolution HLA genotyping. The study profiled the T cell repertoires of under 850 subjects by immunosequencing and related them to cytomegalovirus serostatus. A separate validation cohort of roughly 130 different subjects was used in addition to the roughly 700-subject first cohort. Approximately 310 gigabases of sequencing data and around 85 million unique TCR sequences made up an early release that covered some 640 HLA-typed donors. The study combined high-throughput TCR immunosequencing, statistical association of individual TCRs with disease status, and machine learning to predict cytomegalovirus infection status. An earlier analysis of more than 450 of the donors used high-throughput TCR beta sequencing to judge whether each TCR beta V gene segment behaved as functional or pseudogenic.

The CDR3 holds 15 amino acids from the cysteine to the phenylalanine. Only the CDR3 part of the read is kept: 45 bases, read in frame from the first base. CDR1 and CDR2, looked up from the germline V gene (reference sequence), are SEHNR and FQNEAQ. In total, 500 to 700 healthy bone marrow donors made up the cohort. At the time of sampling, every cohort member was nominally healthy, though immune exposures that went unrecorded were likely present. The donor tested CMV seropositive and was one of the 289 seropositive cohort members. A peripheral blood sample was collected from each donor, and TCR beta sequencing was performed on peripheral blood mononuclear cells. The Qiagen DNeasy Blood Extraction Kit was used to extract genomic DNA from the blood cell samples. Receptors were amplified or captured by the immunoSEQ multiplex PCR assay. For the multiplex PCR, a mixture combining 60 forward primers for TCR Vbeta segments and 13 reverse primers for TCR Jbeta segments was used. Amplification of the CDR3 region of rearranged TCR beta genes was performed with a multiplex PCR assay on genomic DNA. On the Illumina HiSeq System, the amplified TCR beta libraries were sequenced as 87-base-pair reads. Regarding the original processing steps: A later analysis tallied about 77 million unique TCR beta chains across the 650 to 750 repertoires, and some 10 million of those chains were shared by two or more donors. Raw reads were error-corrected and collapsed into unique sequences with a nearest-neighbor algorithm that merged closely related sequences to remove PCR and sequencing errors. CDR3 sequences were aligned to IMGT reference sequences to assign V, D and J gene segments. Each retained sequence needed at least a six-nucleotide match to both a V gene segment and a J gene segment. Rearrangements were classified as productive when the CDR3 lacked stop codons and remained in frame with V and J, and all other rearrangements were classified as non-productive. Following IMGT convention, CDR3 was defined as the stretch from the second conserved V-encoded cysteine to the conserved J-encoded phenylalanine. The earlier analysis of a few hundred of the donors excluded any sequence lacking an unambiguous match to a single V gene segment. In an earlier analysis of approximately 590 of the donors, V segments were called functional above 56.7% productive rearrangements and were called segregating when the between-donor standard deviation exceeded 5%. To diagnose cytomegalovirus status from the catalog of TCR beta chain sequences, a statistical classification framework was built. In a later analysis, TCR nucleotide sequences were compared against IMGT/GENE-DB human TR gene sequences so that V and J genes could be assigned. Using the TCRdist pipeline, a later analysis assigned CDR3 sequences along with most-parsimonious VDJ recombination scenarios. A later analysis defined each TCR beta chain by its CDR3 amino acid sequence plus V-gene family, and excluded reads lacking a unique V-gene family. To address suspected cross-contamination and a sequencing artifact, a later analysis removed 592 highly shared, low-generation-probability nucleotide sequences. In a later analysis, a clonal expansion index was calculated for each public chain from normalized within-repertoire ranks of inferred template counts. Generation probabilities in a later analysis came from a VDJ recombination model fitted to out-of-frame rearrangements, and those results were checked against IGoR. In a later analysis, hypergeometric tests were used to score TCR-TCR, TCR-HLA and TCR-CMV co-occurrence, with a repertoire-size bias correction applied to TCR pairs. In a later analysis, false discovery rates were estimated by permuting HLA or CMV assignments 20 times. A later analysis grouped co-occurring TCRs with DBSCAN, adding TCRdist sequence similarity when clustering within HLA-allele-positive subsets. For co-occurrence clustering, repertoires with fewer than 30,000 or more than 120,000 public chains were excluded, along with five repertoires with anomalous nucleotide sharing. Drawn from immuneACCESS, this table holds only the in-frame rearrangements with V and J called that TCRdb kept. Clones are partly lost; checked studies trace under half to an unresolved V gene and leave the rest unexplained. The D gene and trimming were derived from the DNA, and the V and J assignments and clone size from that table. Counted in this sample were about 110,000 clones; 76% of them appeared once. Clones ranked in the top ten supply 7.7% of the sample.

This clone has only one observation. Its antigen is unknown. The junction and the germline gene differ at one end; a read error may be behind it. Here is what the overall study found, with its caveats: In an earlier analysis of 587 of the donors, most TCR beta V segments were observed in productive rearrangements about 87% or about 30% of the time, broadly matching IMGT annotations. HLA typing was unavailable for some donors at each locus, so association tests used only the typed subset. When HLA alleles, especially DR and DQ, strongly co-occurred, attributing TCR associations to individual alleles was difficult. In vitro tests confirmed that three of the cytomegalovirus-associated TCR beta chains recognize cytomegalovirus antigens. Cytomegalovirus status was reported to be diagnosed by the classifier with high specificity and sensitivity in both the original and validation cohorts. This cohort had only TCR beta chains sequenced, and the lack of alpha or paired-chain data limited which features could be detected. Correlated functional status among segregating V segments might reflect linkage disequilibrium, but an unknown experimental factor could not be ruled out. According to a later analysis, most CMV-associated TCR beta chains appeared to be HLA-restricted, and the HLA associations seemed to be driven largely by CMV exposure. Because counts were too low, roughly 16 rarely observed V segments, including chromosome 9 orphons, were excluded from the earlier analysis of fewer than 650 of the donors. A further reported finding was that TCR beta sequences accurately predicted the HLA-A and HLA-B alleles for most subjects in the first cohort. The sequencing pipeline was judged likely to have produced a cluster of highly shared sequence variants as a technical artifact. Roughly uniform sequencing depth across donors was assumed in presence/absence analyses, although this assumption may not hold. Compared with the roughly 720-donor mean, donors in an Asian-associated ancestry cluster had fewer N-insertions in productive TCRs, according to a later genetic analysis. Immune exposure information for the cohort was limited to CMV serostatus. In a later analysis, several top co-occurrence clusters were reported to appear linked to parvovirus B19, influenza, CMV and Epstein-Barr virus. Across donors, most TCR sequences were observed very rarely, whereas some public TCRs were present in many individuals. The authors suggested that the approach could potentially be generalized to other disease states and immunological phenotypes. The 87-base-pair reads could not distinguish some IMGT-functional V segments, including TRBV6-2 and TRBV6-3, so those segments were excluded. Compared with equally common non-associated chains, HLA-associated TCR beta chains in a later analysis were more clonally expanded and had lower generation probabilities. A total of around 150 TCR beta chains were listed by the study as associated with cytomegalovirus. Specific HLA alleles were associated with over 15,000 TCR beta sequences at a false discovery rate of 0.05 in a later analysis. In a later analysis, TCR association rates were found to vary across HLA loci, with the most associated TCRs seen for DRB1 alleles and the fewest for HLA-C alleles. V-gene and J-gene trimming of TCR beta chains was associated with a missense DCLRE1C variant in a later genetic analysis, and the association was replicated in an independent cohort.

Sequenced input: PBMCs. Here the chain combines TRBV7-9 and TRBJ2-7, with 11 middle bases fitting TRBD2. This TCR was recovered from a woman in her forties or fifties in good health and CMV-seropositive. The CDR3 has the sequence CSSSSLAGGPYEQYF. Read as DNA, the sequence is TGTTCCAGCAGCTCCTTAGCGGGAGGGCCTTACGAGCAGTACTTC.